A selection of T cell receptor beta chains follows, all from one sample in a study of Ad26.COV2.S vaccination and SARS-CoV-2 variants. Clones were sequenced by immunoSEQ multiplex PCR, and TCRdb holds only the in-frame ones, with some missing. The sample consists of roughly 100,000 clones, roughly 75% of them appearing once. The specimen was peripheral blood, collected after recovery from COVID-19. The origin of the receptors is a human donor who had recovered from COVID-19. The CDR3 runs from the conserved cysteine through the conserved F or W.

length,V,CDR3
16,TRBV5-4,CASSWGQGNNNSPLHF
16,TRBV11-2,CASSRTSGGARQTQYF
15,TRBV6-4,CASRARGVEPDTQYF
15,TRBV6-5,CASSNTGGVDLTLHF
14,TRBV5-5,CASSATGTDTEAFF
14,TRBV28,CASTKGQGGRTQYF
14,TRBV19,CASSPGTGTSGYTF
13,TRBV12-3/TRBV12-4,CASSLRGSTEAFF
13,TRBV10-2,CASSGGQLTEAFF
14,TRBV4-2,CASSQKDRGNEQYF
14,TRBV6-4,CASSDFPPSGELFF
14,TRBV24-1,CATSDSGGGGELFF
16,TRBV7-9,CASSPKDRFGGNEQFF
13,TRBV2,CASRVDRVDGYTF
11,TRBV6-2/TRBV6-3,CASSPSGTQYF
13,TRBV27,CASSFGPAHEQYF
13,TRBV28,CASRLDPAYEQYF
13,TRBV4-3,CASSQSTGGEQYF
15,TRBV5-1,CASSLGEAVNSPLHF
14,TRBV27,CASSSPLTPYEQYF
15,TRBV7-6,CASSLAPGRAQPQHF
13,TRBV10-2,CASSVGANTEAFF
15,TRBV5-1,CASSLSQGGTGELFF
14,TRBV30,CAWSLGGSTDTQYF
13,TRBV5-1,CASSPRQDSPLHF
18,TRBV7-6,CASSLESPGQAWGNTIYF
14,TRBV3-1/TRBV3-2,CASSQGLAEETQYF
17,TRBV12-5,CASGPRTSGANTGELFF
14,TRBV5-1,CASRPGMGSYEQYF
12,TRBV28,CATNRGDQPQHF
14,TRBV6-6,CASRRDGNTDTQYF
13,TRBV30,CAWSPWGTGELFF
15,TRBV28,CASSPQAGGLYEQYF
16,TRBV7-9,CASSLGLDPTNEKLFF
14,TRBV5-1,CASSLAEGTDTQYF
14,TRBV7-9,CASSWADSSYEQYF
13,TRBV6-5,CASSRDREETQYF
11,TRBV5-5,CASSLVGIAFF
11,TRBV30,CAWRETFQLFF
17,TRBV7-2,CASSLVGRGRGSTEAFF
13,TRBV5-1,CASSLGNTGELFF
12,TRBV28,CASRVSYNEQFF
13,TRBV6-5,CASSYLAAGEQFF
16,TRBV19,CASSNVPGQVADTQYF
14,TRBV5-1,CASSLDKNTGELFF
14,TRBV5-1,CASSLGGVDREAFF
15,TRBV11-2,CASSLGTVGLNIQYF
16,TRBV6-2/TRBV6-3,CASSHNRGRGTGELFF
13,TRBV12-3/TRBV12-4,CASSWLRDGELFF
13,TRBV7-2,CASSLGVGQPQHF
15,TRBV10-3,CATWDSWGPGSPLHF
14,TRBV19,CASSPWDRDQPQHF
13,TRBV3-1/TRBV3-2,CASSQDRLGELFF
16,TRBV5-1,CASSVDGALLQETQYF